This is a list of T cell receptor beta chains from one sample in a study of Ad26.COV2.S vaccination and SARS-CoV-2 variants. Data came from immunoSEQ multiplex PCR; TCRdb stores just in-frame clones and leaves some out. The data show about 240,000 clones, approximately 87% seen once. The sample was peripheral blood, taken in a trial of Ad26.COV2.S vaccine versus placebo. These receptors originate from a person between 18 and 59 years old who received the Ad26.COV2.S COVID-19 vaccine or a placebo. CDR3s include the opening cysteine and the closing phenylalanine or tryptophan. Each record gives: V gene, clone size, J gene, D gene, CDR3 DNA, CDR3 protein. A D gene is named only where the DNA matches it firmly. The listing skips clone size in some rows; elsewhere it reads once, few, many or a size class.

v_gene: TRBV7-9; abundance: -; j_gene: TRBJ2-1; d_gene: TRBD2; CDR3nt: TGTGCCAGCAGCTTAGCCCCTAGCGGCCATGAGCAGTTCTTC; CDR3aa: CASSLAPSGHEQFF
v_gene: TRBV6-5; abundance: -; j_gene: TRBJ2-3; d_gene: -; CDR3nt: TGTGCCAGCAGTATAGGACAGAGCACAGATACGCAGTATTTT; CDR3aa: CASSIGQSTDTQYF
v_gene: TRBV6-6; abundance: -; j_gene: TRBJ2-5; d_gene: TRBD2; CDR3nt: TGTGCCAGCAGCAACCCCGGGACTAGCTCGAAGACCCAGTACTTC; CDR3aa: CASSNPGTSSKTQYF
v_gene: TRBV7-7; abundance: -; j_gene: TRBJ2-5; d_gene: -; CDR3nt: TGTGCTAGCAGCTTAGACTGGGGCGGCGGGTCCAGTGGAGAGACCCAGTACTTC; CDR3aa: CASSLDWGGGSSGETQYF
v_gene: TRBV5-4; abundance: once; j_gene: TRBJ2-7; d_gene: TRBD1; CDR3nt: TGTGCCAGCAGTGCGGATCTTGCGACAGGGATCCCCGAGCAGTACTTC; CDR3aa: CASSADLATGIPEQYF
v_gene: TRBV4-3; abundance: -; j_gene: TRBJ2-7; d_gene: -; CDR3nt: TGCGCCAGCAGCCAATGGCGGACCTACGAGCAGTACTTC; CDR3aa: CASSQWRTYEQYF
v_gene: TRBV11-3; abundance: -; j_gene: TRBJ2-2; d_gene: TRBD2; CDR3nt: TGTGCCAGTACTAGCGGGGGTGCCGGGGAGCTGTTTTTT; CDR3aa: CASTSGGAGELFF
v_gene: TRBV4-3; abundance: few; j_gene: TRBJ2-7; d_gene: -; CDR3nt: TGCGCCAGCAGCCAAGCGGACACCTCCTACGAGCAGTACTTC; CDR3aa: CASSQADTSYEQYF
v_gene: TRBV18; abundance: -; j_gene: TRBJ1-5; d_gene: -; CDR3nt: TGTGCCAGCTCCCAAGGGCCTGCGGGCAATCAGCCCCAGCATTTT; CDR3aa: CASSQGPAGNQPQHF
v_gene: TRBV7-2; abundance: -; j_gene: TRBJ2-5; d_gene: TRBD2; CDR3nt: TGTGCCAGCAGCACTGCGGCGGGCGGGAGGGAGGAGACCCAGTACTTC; CDR3aa: CASSTAAGGREETQYF
v_gene: TRBV19; abundance: -; j_gene: TRBJ2-7; d_gene: TRBD2; CDR3nt: TGTGCCAGTAGTACGGGGGGGCGGGTCGAGCAGTACTTC; CDR3aa: CASSTGGRVEQYF
v_gene: TRBV28; abundance: -; j_gene: TRBJ2-1; d_gene: TRBD2; CDR3nt: TGTGCCAGCAGGCTACTAGCGGGGGTATACAATGAGCAGTTCTTC; CDR3aa: CASRLLAGVYNEQFF
v_gene: TRBV20-1; abundance: few; j_gene: TRBJ1-6; d_gene: -; CDR3nt: TGCAGTGCTAGTACTGGGCATAATTCACCCCTCCACTTT; CDR3aa: CSASTGHNSPLHF
v_gene: TRBV6-4; abundance: -; j_gene: TRBJ2-3; d_gene: -; CDR3nt: TGTGCCAGCAGTGACAGGGTAGGAGGCACAGATACGCAGTATTTT; CDR3aa: CASSDRVGGTDTQYF
v_gene: TRBV6-2/TRBV6-3; abundance: -; j_gene: TRBJ2-3; d_gene: TRBD2; CDR3nt: TGTGCCAGCAGTTCCGACGGACTAGGTCCCTTCCACGGTACGCAGTATTTT; CDR3aa: CASSSDGLGPFHGTQYF
v_gene: TRBV9; abundance: -; j_gene: TRBJ2-7; d_gene: -; CDR3nt: TGTGCCAGCAGCGTTGCACAGGGCTACGAGCAGTACTTC; CDR3aa: CASSVAQGYEQYF
v_gene: TRBV5-1; abundance: -; j_gene: TRBJ2-1; d_gene: -; CDR3nt: TGCGCCAGCAGCTTGGGGTGGGGAGACCCCAACAATGAGCAGTTCTTC; CDR3aa: CASSLGWGDPNNEQFF
v_gene: TRBV20-1; abundance: few; j_gene: TRBJ2-7; d_gene: TRBD1; CDR3nt: TGCAGCCCAGGGGGTGGCGAGCAGTACTTC; CDR3aa: CSPGGGEQYF
v_gene: TRBV11-2; abundance: -; j_gene: TRBJ1-1; d_gene: TRBD1; CDR3nt: TGTGCCAGCAGCCATGAGGGGGCGAACACTGAAGCTTTCTTT; CDR3aa: CASSHEGANTEAFF
v_gene: TRBV4-3; abundance: -; j_gene: TRBJ2-3; d_gene: TRBD2; CDR3nt: TGCGCCAGCAGCCAAGAGGACGGGGGGTTGGATACGCAGTATTTT; CDR3aa: CASSQEDGGLDTQYF
v_gene: TRBV19; abundance: -; j_gene: TRBJ2-7; d_gene: -; CDR3nt: TGTGCCAGTAGTATAGGGGTTGGAGGATTCTACTCCTACGAGCAGTACTTC; CDR3aa: CASSIGVGGFYSYEQYF
v_gene: TRBV19; abundance: -; j_gene: TRBJ1-5; d_gene: TRBD1; CDR3nt: TGTGCCAGTAGGACAGGGGGGCATCAGCCCCAGCATTTT; CDR3aa: CASRTGGHQPQHF
v_gene: TRBV30; abundance: -; j_gene: TRBJ2-7; d_gene: TRBD2; CDR3nt: TGTGCCTGGAGTACCCAACTAGCGGAGCACGAGCAGTACTTC; CDR3aa: CAWSTQLAEHEQYF
v_gene: TRBV21-1; abundance: once; j_gene: TRBJ2-1; d_gene: -; CDR3nt: TGTGCCAGCAGCACGCTCTGGCGGGGAGTGAATGAGCAGTTCTTC; CDR3aa: CASSTLWRGVNEQFF
v_gene: TRBV4-3; abundance: once; j_gene: TRBJ2-1; d_gene: TRBD2; CDR3nt: TGCGCCAGCAGCCAAGAAGGAAGCGGGAGACTCGATGAGCAGTTCTTC; CDR3aa: CASSQEGSGRLDEQFF
v_gene: TRBV19; abundance: -; j_gene: TRBJ1-5; d_gene: -; CDR3nt: TGTGCCAGTAGTAGCCAGGCTTATCAGCCCCAGCATTTT; CDR3aa: CASSSQAYQPQHF
v_gene: TRBV25-1; abundance: -; j_gene: TRBJ1-6; d_gene: -; CDR3nt: TGTGCCAGCAGTGTCGTGAATGGACCCCTCCACTTT; CDR3aa: CASSVVNGPLHF
v_gene: TRBV28; abundance: -; j_gene: TRBJ1-1; d_gene: TRBD1; CDR3nt: TGTGCCAGCAGTTTGTTAGGGGGAGGGGGCCGGAACACTGAAGCTTTCTTT; CDR3aa: CASSLLGGGGRNTEAFF
v_gene: TRBV4-3; abundance: once; j_gene: TRBJ2-1; d_gene: -; CDR3nt: TGCGCCAGCAGCCAAGGAACTCGCCATGAGCAGTTCTTC; CDR3aa: CASSQGTRHEQFF
v_gene: TRBV5-1; abundance: -; j_gene: TRBJ2-1; d_gene: TRBD2; CDR3nt: TGCGCCAGCAGCTTGGGTTGGACTAGCGGGAGAGATGAGCAGTTCTTC; CDR3aa: CASSLGWTSGRDEQFF
v_gene: TRBV28; abundance: once; j_gene: TRBJ2-7; d_gene: TRBD1; CDR3nt: TGTGCCAGCAGTCTACCCCTAAGACAGGGTGGGTACGAGCAGTACTTC; CDR3aa: CASSLPLRQGGYEQYF
v_gene: TRBV5-4; abundance: -; j_gene: TRBJ2-3; d_gene: -; CDR3nt: TGTGCCAGCGCCTCGGTGACGACTCCTGATCAGAATACGCAGTATTTT; CDR3aa: CASASVTTPDQNTQYF
v_gene: TRBV19; abundance: once; j_gene: TRBJ1-1; d_gene: -; CDR3nt: TGTGCCAGTAGTATAGGAGGGTGGACTGAAGCTTTCTTT; CDR3aa: CASSIGGWTEAFF
v_gene: TRBV30; abundance: once; j_gene: TRBJ1-1; d_gene: TRBD1; CDR3nt: TGTGCCTGGGACAGGGAATTGAACACTGAAGCTTTCTTT; CDR3aa: CAWDRELNTEAFF
v_gene: TRBV9; abundance: -; j_gene: TRBJ2-1; d_gene: TRBD2; CDR3nt: TGTGCCAGCAGCGTAGCTCTAGACCGGGACTACAAAGGGGATGAGCAGTTCTTC; CDR3aa: CASSVALDRDYKGDEQFF
v_gene: TRBV11-2; abundance: -; j_gene: TRBJ1-1; d_gene: TRBD1; CDR3nt: TGTGCCAGCAGCCGCTCGGGACAGCAGAACACTGAAGCTTTCTTT; CDR3aa: CASSRSGQQNTEAFF
v_gene: TRBV5-1; abundance: -; j_gene: TRBJ2-3; d_gene: -; CDR3nt: TGCGCCAGCAGCTTCCCCGTCGGCACAGATACGCAGTATTTT; CDR3aa: CASSFPVGTDTQYF
v_gene: TRBV27; abundance: -; j_gene: TRBJ2-4; d_gene: -; CDR3nt: TGTGCCAGCAGTTTAAGGGGGGACATTCAGTACTTC; CDR3aa: CASSLRGDIQYF
v_gene: TRBV20-1; abundance: few; j_gene: TRBJ1-3; d_gene: -; CDR3nt: TGCAGTGCCTCATCAGGAAACACCATATATTTT; CDR3aa: CSASSGNTIYF
v_gene: TRBV28; abundance: -; j_gene: TRBJ1-1; d_gene: TRBD1; CDR3nt: TGTGCCAGCACCGGACAGGACCTTATGAACACTGAAGCTTTCTTT; CDR3aa: CASTGQDLMNTEAFF
v_gene: TRBV18; abundance: -; j_gene: TRBJ1-4; d_gene: -; CDR3nt: TGTGCCAGCTCACCCGCCGGTTCTGCAACTAATGAAAAACTGTTTTTT; CDR3aa: CASSPAGSATNEKLFF
v_gene: TRBV7-8; abundance: -; j_gene: TRBJ2-5; d_gene: -; CDR3nt: TGTGCCAGCAGCTTGGGCCAGCAAGAGACCCAGTACTTC; CDR3aa: CASSLGQQETQYF
v_gene: TRBV7-6; abundance: few; j_gene: TRBJ2-7; d_gene: -; CDR3nt: TGTGCCAGCAGCTTAGGTACAGGGGACTTCTACGAGCAGTACTTC; CDR3aa: CASSLGTGDFYEQYF
v_gene: TRBV5-1; abundance: once; j_gene: TRBJ1-5; d_gene: -; CDR3nt: TGCGCCAGCAGCCCCACGGGGGGCGGACAGCCCCAGCATTTT; CDR3aa: CASSPTGGGQPQHF
v_gene: TRBV9; abundance: -; j_gene: TRBJ1-5; d_gene: TRBD1; CDR3nt: TGTGCCAGCAGCGGTTCCTCCGGGACAGGAGATCAGCCCCAGCATTTT; CDR3aa: CASSGSSGTGDQPQHF
v_gene: TRBV5-1; abundance: -; j_gene: TRBJ2-5; d_gene: -; CDR3nt: TGCGCCAGCACCCCTGATGTGGAGGCGGAGACCCAGTACTTC; CDR3aa: CASTPDVEAETQYF
v_gene: TRBV5-5; abundance: many; j_gene: TRBJ2-7; d_gene: -; CDR3nt: TGTGCCAGCAGCTCCCTTCCTTCCTACGAGCAGTACTTC; CDR3aa: CASSSLPSYEQYF
v_gene: TRBV28; abundance: -; j_gene: TRBJ2-2; d_gene: TRBD2; CDR3nt: TGTGCCAGCAGTTGGGGGAAGCGGGGAGCTGTTTTT; CDR3aa: CASSWGKRGAVF
v_gene: TRBV7-3; abundance: once; j_gene: TRBJ2-1; d_gene: -; CDR3nt: TGTGCCAGCAGCTTAACGGGGGCCAGGGAGCAGTTCTTC; CDR3aa: CASSLTGAREQFF
v_gene: TRBV6-2/TRBV6-3; abundance: -; j_gene: TRBJ2-7; d_gene: TRBD1; CDR3nt: TGTGCCAGCAGTTACGACGGACAGGGAACGGGAAGGGAGCAGTACTTC; CDR3aa: CASSYDGQGTGREQYF
v_gene: TRBV4-3; abundance: -; j_gene: TRBJ2-1; d_gene: -; CDR3nt: TGCGCCAGCAGCCAACTCCTGGGGCCAATTAGCTCCTACAATGAGCAGTTCTTC; CDR3aa: CASSQLLGPISSYNEQFF
v_gene: TRBV7-9; abundance: -; j_gene: TRBJ1-1; d_gene: TRBD1; CDR3nt: TGTGCCAGCAGCCCCGACAGGGGGGGGACTGAAGCTTTCTTT; CDR3aa: CASSPDRGGTEAFF
v_gene: TRBV27; abundance: -; j_gene: TRBJ2-3; d_gene: TRBD1; CDR3nt: TGTGCCAGCACCAGAACAGGGGACGCAGATACGCAGTATTTT; CDR3aa: CASTRTGDADTQYF
v_gene: TRBV5-1; abundance: once; j_gene: TRBJ2-6; d_gene: -; CDR3nt: TGCGCCAGCAGCTTGGCTTTGCCCGGCTCTGGGGCCAACGTCCTGACTTTC; CDR3aa: CASSLALPGSGANVLTF
v_gene: TRBV27; abundance: -; j_gene: TRBJ2-1; d_gene: TRBD2; CDR3nt: TGTGCCAGCAGTTTACCCCGACCGCGTCGGGTAGCGGGAGTCCCTTACAATGAGCAGTTCTTC; CDR3aa: CASSLPRPRRVAGVPYNEQFF
v_gene: TRBV11-2; abundance: -; j_gene: TRBJ2-7; d_gene: TRBD1; CDR3nt: TGTGCCAGCAGCTTAGGACAGGGGGACGAGCAGTACTTC; CDR3aa: CASSLGQGDEQYF